This T cell receptor beta chain comes out of a study of T cell responses to AZD1222 COVID-19 vaccine. Trimming shortened V by 4 bases and J by 5 bases, and 21 bases separated the two germline ends. The V gene's germline CDR1 is SGHRS and CDR2 YFSETQ. This CDR3 comprises 16 residues. Sequencing was performed with immunoSEQ multiplex PCR; in TCRdb, only in-frame clones are kept and a portion is missing. Of around 130,000 clones listed, under 95% are singletons. The V gene is TRBV5-1, the J gene TRBJ2-5, with D possibly matching TRBD1 (5 bases). This sample comprised peripheral blood, obtained on day 0 of AZD1222 vaccination. The sequence derives from an adult in good health. CDR3 nucleotide sequence: TGCGCCAGCAGCCTAATCAGACAGTTTGGGGTGGAGACCCAGTACTTC. It translates to CASSLIRQFGVETQYF.